Below are 32 T cell receptor beta chains sequenced from a single sample in a study of PD-1 blockade in mismatch repair-deficient tumors. Assay used: immunoSEQ multiplex PCR; TCRdb lists only in-frame clones, some missing. The sample holds 95,000 to 150,000 clones, roughly 86% seen once. The material was peripheral blood, obtained 44 weeks after starting pembrolizumab. The source of these receptors is an adult with mismatch repair-deficient cancer.

The V and J genes are TRBV4-3 and TRBJ2-7; a weak D match, TRBD1 (6 bases). The CDR3 contains 16 residues. Trimming cost V 0 bases and J 0 bases, with 12 bases left between them. Germline V CDR1 and CDR2: LGHNA, YSLEER. The CDR3 nucleotides are TGCGCCAGCAGCCAAGAGGTCGGGACACCCTCCTACGAGCAGTACTTC. It translates to CASSQEVGTPSYEQYF.

The chain has TRBV19 and TRBJ2-1, with 7 bases identical to TRBD2. The germline V gene has CDR1 LNHDA and CDR2 SQIVND (reference sequence). V dropped 0 bases and J dropped 7; count of bases not matched to a gene: 6. The CDR3 contains 15 residues. The chain's CDR3 is CASSIDRGAGNEQFF. The CDR3 DNA is TGTGCCAGTAGTATAGATCGAGGAGCGGGGAATGAGCAGTTCTTC.

The rearrangement joins TRBV7-9 to TRBJ1-5, with TRBD1 matching 7 bases. Germline V gene sequence: CDR1 SEHNR, CDR2 FQNEAQ (reference sequence). The CDR3 sequence is 12 residues long. V lost 2 bases, J lost 11 bases, and 3 bases stayed unmatched. CDR3 region: CASSLPGGAQHF. CDR3 DNA sequence: TGTGCCAGCAGCTTACCAGGGGGGGCCCAGCATTTT.

The chain employs TRBV5-4 and TRBJ2-4; perhaps TRBD2 as D (7 bases). Deletions cut 2 bases from V and 1 base from J, with 16 bases between. CDR1 and CDR2 from the germline V gene are SGHNT and YYREEE (reference sequence). CDR3 length: 17 amino acids. The CDR3 protein is CASSFRGEGWAKNIQYF. CDR3 DNA sequence: TGTGCCAGCAGCTTTAGGGGGGAGGGGTGGGCCAAAAACATTCAGTACTTC.

The chain has TRBV4-2 and TRBJ2-3, with D perhaps TRBD1 (6 bases). CDR3 length: 14 amino acids. Germline V gene data show CDR1 as LGHNA and CDR2 as YNFKEQ. Trimming left V 3 bases short and J 2 bases short, with 9 bases between. Here the CDR3 reads CASSQGAPTDTQYF. DNA for the CDR3: TGTGCCAGCAGCCAGGGGGCACCCACAGATACGCAGTATTTT.

V and J are TRBV27 and TRBJ2-3; 12 nucleotides match TRBD2. V shed 2 bases and J 4 bases; nucleotides not matched to a gene: 4. The CDR3 is 16 amino acids. Germline-derived CDR1 and CDR2 are MNHEY and SMNVEV (reference sequence). The CDR3 is CASSLLGTSGPDTQYF. Here the CDR3 DNA reads TGTGCCAGCAGTTTACTAGGGACTAGCGGGCCAGATACGCAGTATTTT.

The rearrangement uses TRBV28 and TRBJ2-7, with 10 bases that match TRBD2. Looked up from germline, CDR1 is MDHEN and CDR2 is SYDVKM. The junction had 9 bases not matched to a gene; V was cut back by 6 bases and J by 4 bases. The CDR3 runs to 15 residues. The DNA for the CDR3 is TGTGCCAGCAGCGAGTTGCTAGCGGGAGTTTACGAGCAGTACTTC. This codes for CASSELLAGVYEQYF.

V is TRBV5-5 and J is TRBJ2-7; 7 nucleotides line up with TRBD1. Germline V gene data show CDR1 as SGHKS and CDR2 as YYEKEE (reference sequence). CDR3 length: 12 amino acids. Losses at the gene ends were 4 bases for V and 6 bases for J; bases not matched to a gene: 4. CDR3 loop: CASSATGVEQYF. The CDR3 region has the DNA TGTGCCAGCAGCGCCACAGGGGTCGAGCAGTACTTC.

J is TRBJ1-5 and V is TRBV5-1; D is perhaps TRBD1 (5 bases). CDR1 is SGHRS, CDR2 YFSETQ, per germline. V was cut by 0 bases and J by 1 base, with 8 bases left in between. This CDR3 has 15 residues. CDR3 DNA: TGCGCCAGCAGCTTGGAGCCAGGGAGCAATCAGCCCCAGCATTTT. It yields the protein CASSLEPGSNQPQHF. The full variable domain, its missing parts supplied by reference TRBV5-1 and TRBJ1-5, is KAGVTQTPRYLIKTRGQQVTLSCSPISGHRSVSWYQQTPGQGLQFLFEYFSETQRNKGNFPGRFSGRQFSNSRSEMNVSTLELGDSALYLCASSLEPGSNQPQHFGDGTRLSIL.

This clone was detected only once. This chain links TRBV15 with TRBJ1-4; D call uncertain. The length of the CDR3 is 12 residues. The germline V gene encodes CDR1 LNHNV and CDR2 YYDKDF (reference sequence). V was pared by 1 base and J by 7 bases, with 4 bases between. CDR3: CATSRVSEKLFF. CDR3 nucleotide sequence: TGTGCCACCAGCAGAGTTAGTGAAAAACTGTTTTTT.

The sample holds one count of this clone. The rearrangement uses TRBV21-1 and TRBJ2-1; TRBD1 was called by the table and not checked on the DNA. TRBV21-1 is a pseudogene. This CDR3 contains 17 residues. The CDR3 sequence: CASSLDKKLGTYNEQFF. The CDR3 DNA reads as TGTGCCAGCAGCTTGGACAAAAAATTAGGGACCTACAATGAGCAGTTCTTC.

The gene calls are TRBV27 and TRBJ2-5; 8 nucleotides match TRBD2. The CDR3 is made up of 14 amino acids. Germline V gene data show CDR1 as MNHEY and CDR2 as SMNVEV (reference sequence). The J segment lost 5 bases and the V segment lost 5 bases, leaving 7 bases of the junction unmatched. Here the CDR3 reads CASSPGLDMETQYF. The CDR3 DNA is TGTGCCAGCAGTCCGGGACTAGACATGGAGACCCAGTACTTC.

This rearrangement joins TRBV5-6 to TRBJ2-1; TRBD2 might be the D (6 bases). CDR3 length equals 17 residues. V lost 2 bases and J 4 bases, leaving 19 bases between the germline ends. The germline V gene encodes CDR1 SGHDT and CDR2 YYEEEE. CDR3 nucleotide sequence: TGTGCCAGCAGCTTTTTAGTACTAGCAGACTTTTACAATGAGCAGTTCTTC. It encodes CASSFLVLADFYNEQFF.

The rearrangement joins TRBV7-9 to TRBJ1-4; weak D call: TRBD1 (6 bases). The V end was cut by 1 base, the J end by 7 bases, with 13 bases between. CDR3 length equals 15 residues. Germline CDR1 reads SEHNR; CDR2 reads FQNEAQ (reference sequence). As DNA, the CDR3 is TGTGCCAGCAGCTTAGGTGGGGGGCATGGTGAAAAACTGTTTTTT. Translated, it gives CASSLGGGHGEKLFF.

V is TRBV18 and J is TRBJ2-4; 12 bases align to TRBD2. This CDR3 is built from 15 residues. J was trimmed by 14 bases and V by 0 bases; bases with no gene match: 8. CDR1 and CDR2 (germline): KGHSH, LQKENI. This CDR3 reads CASSPPGLAGEKEYF. The CDR3 coding sequence is TGTGCCAGCTCACCACCGGGACTAGCGGGCGAAAAAGAGTACTTC. The full variable domain, rest sourced from reference TRBV18 and TRBJ2-4, is NAGVMQNPRHLVRRRGQEARLRCSPMKGHSHVYWYRQLPEEGLKFMVYLQKENIIDESGMPKERFSAEFPKEGPSILRIQQVVRGDSAAYFCASSPPGLAGEKEYFGAGTRLSVL.

A single count supports this clone. The V and J genes are TRBV5-1 and TRBJ2-5; 7 nucleotides match TRBD1. The germline gives CDR1 SGHRS, CDR2 YFSETQ. The junction had 11 bases not matched to a gene; V was cut back by 0 bases and J by 0 bases. CDR3 length: 18 residues. The CDR3 bases are TGCGCCAGCAGCTTGGGCCTCACAGGGGCCGAAAACCAAGAGACCCAGTACTTC. It translates to CASSLGLTGAENQETQYF.

This clone was detected once. The V call is TRBV7-3, the J call TRBJ2-1, with 10 positions matching TRBD2. V was clipped by 0 bases and J by 8 bases; unmatched bases: 10. Germline assignment: CDR1 SGHTA and CDR2 FQGTGA. The CDR3 has 17 residues. CDR3 sequence reads: CASSLTPSGRAIHEQFF. The CDR3 coding sequence is TGTGCCAGCAGCTTAACGCCGAGCGGGAGGGCGATCCATGAGCAGTTCTTC.

V gene TRBV11-3 combines with J gene TRBJ2-3; 12 positions match TRBD2. Unmatched junction bases numbered 7, after V lost 0 bases and J lost 6 bases. The CDR3 spans 17 residues. The V gene's germline CDR1 is SGHNT and CDR2 YENEEA. The CDR3 spells CASSLEGPSGGADTQYF. In DNA, the CDR3 is TGTGCCAGCAGCTTAGAGGGGCCTAGCGGGGGGGCGGATACGCAGTATTTT.

The chain joins TRBV5-5 to TRBJ2-3; possible D gene TRBD2, 6 bases. The CDR3 loop spans 14 amino acids. Germline V gene data show CDR1 as SGHKS and CDR2 as YYEKEE (reference sequence). V was clipped by 3 bases and J by 1 base, with 9 bases between them. CDR3 DNA: TGTGCCAGCAGCTCGGGGGTCGGCACAGATACGCAGTATTTT. It specifies CASSSGVGTDTQYF.

The CDR3 is CASSPGLAGGPRWEQYF. CDR3 DNA: TGTGCCAGCAGCCCCGGACTAGCGGGAGGGCCCCGATGGGAGCAGTACTTC. The chain has TRBV7-8 and TRBJ2-7; 15 nucleotides agree with TRBD2. Germline V gene lookup returns CDR1 SGHVS and CDR2 FQNEAQ. This CDR3 contains 17 residues. The V segment lost 5 bases and the J segment 7 bases; nucleotides outside the gene matches: 12.

The chain combines TRBV27 with TRBJ2-5, with D perhaps matching TRBD1 (6 bases). This CDR3 has 16 residues. V was shortened by 2 bases and J by 2 bases, with 15 bases between the two germline ends. Germline assignment: CDR1 MNHEY and CDR2 SMNVEV (reference sequence). In DNA, the CDR3 is TGTGCCAGCAGTTTAAATGGGGGCGGCCTACAAGAGACCCAGTACTTC. This translates into CASSLNGGGLQETQYF.

The V call is TRBV4-1, the J call TRBJ1-4; D is perhaps TRBD1 (6 bases). Germline-derived CDR1 and CDR2 are MGHRA and YSYEKL. The CDR3 is 15 amino acids. The ends were cut back, 6 bases at V and 4 bases at J, with 15 bases in the middle. In nucleotides, the CDR3 is TGCGCCAGCAGTCCTAACACAGGGTATAATGAAAAACTGTTTTTT. This codes for CASSPNTGYNEKLFF.

The chain employs TRBV27 and TRBJ2-1, with no clear D. The CDR3 consists of 13 residues. In germline, CDR1 is MNHEY, CDR2 SMNVEV (reference sequence). Trimming cost V 4 bases and J 4 bases, with 8 bases left between them. Written as DNA, the CDR3 is TGTGCCAGCAGTTGGGGTTCGTACAATGAGCAGTTCTTC. This codes for CASSWGSYNEQFF.

The chain carries TRBV12-5 and TRBJ1-1; 8 bases are shared with TRBD1. V was clipped by 0 bases and J by 0 bases; unmatched bases: 15. The CDR3 has 20 residues. CDR1 is LGHNT and CDR2 is FRNRAP in the germline V gene. CDR3 coding DNA: TGTGCTAGTGGTTTGGTACGGTTCACCGGGACAGGTGTCATGAACACTGAAGCTTTCTTT. Translated: CASGLVRFTGTGVMNTEAFF.

The chain employs TRBV4-3 and TRBJ2-7; D perhaps matches TRBD1 (6 bases). Between the trimmed V and J ends, which lost 0 bases and 4 bases, there was a span of 7 bases. The CDR3 runs to 13 residues. The germline gives CDR1 LGHNA, CDR2 YSLEER. CDR3 protein: CASSQEGGYEQYF. CDR3 nucleotide sequence: TGCGCCAGCAGCCAAGAAGGGGGTTACGAGCAGTACTTC.

The chain combines TRBV6-6 with TRBJ2-1; D is uncertain. The CDR3 contains 16 residues. V was shortened by 2 bases and J by 2 bases, with 13 bases between the two germline ends. Germline CDR1 is MNHNY and CDR2 is SVGAGI (reference sequence). The CDR3 region has the DNA TGTGCCAGCAGTTACCAGAGAAATACCCCCTACAATGAGCAGTTCTTC. This translates into CASSYQRNTPYNEQFF.

This clone was counted a single time. The chain is built from TRBV7-6 and TRBJ2-7; 14 bases line up with TRBD2. After removal of 5 bases from V and 4 bases from J, the junction contained 7 bases not matched to a gene. The CDR3 consists of 16 residues. Per germline, CDR1 SGHVS and CDR2 FNYEAQ. The CDR3 region has the DNA TGTGCCAGCAGCCCCCGACTAGCGGGAGGGCCATACGAGCAGTACTTC. Protein product: CASSPRLAGGPYEQYF.

The rearrangement links TRBV11-2 to TRBJ2-1, with 11 bases matching TRBD2. V gave up 1 base and J gave up 2 bases; unmatched junction bases: 10. This CDR3 contains 19 residues. Germline V gene sequence: CDR1 SGHAT, CDR2 FQNNGV. For the CDR3, the DNA is TGTGCCAGCAGCTTAGTGGGACTAGCGGCCCGTTACCCCTACAATGAGCAGTTCTTC. Amino acids: CASSLVGLAARYPYNEQFF.

The chain is built from TRBV19 and TRBJ1-5; D ambiguous. Germline loops: CDR1 LNHDA, CDR2 SQIVND (reference sequence). Trimming took 3 bases from V and 0 from J, leaving 6 bases between them. This CDR3 is built from 14 residues. CDR3 loop: CASSISDSNQPQHF. The DNA of the CDR3 is TGTGCCAGTAGTATTTCTGATAGCAATCAGCCCCAGCATTTT.

The CDR3, as DNA: TGTGCCAGTAGTATTGGGACAGGGATCTCCTACGAGCAGTACTTC. Translating it yields CASSIGTGISYEQYF. This chain uses TRBV19 with TRBJ2-7; 9 bases are shared with TRBD1. The CDR3 runs to 15 residues. The V gene's germline CDR1 is LNHDA and CDR2 SQIVND (reference sequence). Germline trimming cut 3 bases from V and 0 bases from J; bases unmatched to any gene: 3.

The CDR3 spells CASSLDVSYEQYF. The CDR3 region has the DNA TGTGCCAGCAGTCTGGACGTTTCCTACGAGCAGTACTTC. The chain recombines TRBV2 with TRBJ2-7; the D is unclear. The germline V and J ends were trimmed by 5 bases and 1 base, with 9 bases remaining between them. Germline values: CDR1 SNHLY, CDR2 FYNNEI. The CDR3 is 13 residues long.

The chain links TRBV4-1 to TRBJ2-7, with 7 bases lining up with TRBD2. The CDR3 length is 15 residues. CDR1 and CDR2 from the germline V gene are MGHRA and YSYEKL. Losses at the gene ends were 1 base for V and 5 bases for J; bases not matched to a gene: 8. The CDR3 spells CASSQGEGFFNEQYF. CDR3 DNA: TGCGCCAGCAGCCAAGGGGAGGGTTTCTTCAACGAGCAGTACTTC.